The 7 T cell receptor beta chains presented below share a single source sample, sequenced in a study of T cell repertoires in cytomegalovirus infection. TCRdb ran MiXCR on the reads and lists one entry per CDR3 protein. The sample has some 160,000 distinct CDR3 sequences, 17% seen once; the top ten hold around 20%. Input material: CD8+ T cells from PBMCs. These receptors came from a human donor in good health (CMV status not recorded). Some clones in this sample may be carry-over from other donors' samples.

This clonotype showed up just once. The chain uses TRBV2 and TRBJ2-1; TRBD1 or TRBD2 may be the D gene (5 bases each). The CDR3 loop spans 16 amino acids. In germline, CDR1 is SNHLY, CDR2 FYNNEI. The V end was cut by 8 bases, the J end by 2 bases, with 19 bases between. This CDR3 is CASLLPGTETYNEQFF. CDR3 sequence (DNA): TGTGCCAGCCTACTACCCGGGACGGAGACCTACAATGAGCAGTTCTTC. Full variable domain (remainder filled in from reference TRBV2 and TRBJ2-1): EPEVTQTPSHQVTQMGQEVILRCVPISNHLYFYWYRQILGQKVEFLVSFYNNEISEKSEIFDDQFSVERPDGSNFTLKIRSTKLEDSAMYFCASLLPGTETYNEQFFGPGTRLTVL.

This rearrangement joins TRBV7-9 to TRBJ2-1, with a possible D match to TRBD2 (6 bases). The CDR3 is 13 amino acids. Trimming took off 3 bases at V and 9 bases at J, with 12 bases between the two ends. Germline V gives CDR1 SEHNR, CDR2 FQNEAQ (reference sequence). CDR3 amino acids: CASSLGGSVEQFF. The CDR3 region has the DNA TGTGCCAGCAGCTTGGGGGGTTCGGTTGAGCAGTTCTTC.

J is TRBJ2-3 and V is TRBV7-3; 8 bases agree with TRBD2. Germline V gives CDR1 SGHTA, CDR2 FQGTGA. This CDR3 spans 16 amino acids. V was pared by 2 bases and J by 2 bases, with 6 bases of the junction left unmatched. This chain's CDR3 is CASSLSGGALTDTQYF. The CDR3, as DNA: TGTGCCAGCAGCTTATCGGGGGGGGCCCTCACAGATACGCAGTATTTT.

The rearrangement joins TRBV6-5 to TRBJ2-3; 9 positions match TRBD2. Germline CDR1 and CDR2: MNHEY and SVGAGI. CDR3 length: 15 amino acids. Trimming at V came to 8 bases and at J to 6 bases, leaving 12 bases not matched to a gene. CDR3 in DNA: TGTGCCAGCGGTGAGGTTAGCGGGGGCTCCGATACGCAGTATTTT. Translating gives CASGEVSGGSDTQYF.

This clonotype was observed many times. The gene calls are TRBV7-2 and TRBJ1-1; D is undetermined. This CDR3 spans 14 amino acids. V was trimmed by 5 bases and J by 1 base, leaving 11 bases between them. From germline, CDR1 is SGHTA and CDR2 FQGNSA. In nucleotides, the CDR3 is TGTGCCAGCAGCCTAATGATGGCGAACACTGAAGCTTTCTTT. Its protein product is CASSLMMANTEAFF.

In this sample, this clonotype turned up a few times. The V call is TRBV20-1, the J call TRBJ2-3, with TRBD2 matching over 10 bases. Germline loops: CDR1 DFQATT, CDR2 SNEGSKA (reference sequence). After removal of 0 bases from V and 5 bases from J, the junction contained 5 bases not matched to a gene. The CDR3 consists of 15 residues. CDR3 coding DNA: TGCAGTGCTAGAGATCTGGGACTAGCGAGAGATACGCAGTATTTT. Translated: CSARDLGLARDTQYF.

The V call is TRBV2, the J call TRBJ2-7; D may be TRBD2 (5 bases). This CDR3 comprises 14 residues. Trimming removed 4 bases from V and 2 bases from J, with 12 bases in between. The germline gives CDR1 SNHLY, CDR2 FYNNEI. CDR3 in DNA: TGTGCCAGCAGTGGGATTAGCGACGCCTACGAGCAGTACTTC. Translation: CASSGISDAYEQYF.